This T cell receptor beta chain was sequenced for a study of blood T cell repertoires in COVID-19. As for the study in general: The samples span acute and convalescent COVID-19 from the United States, Italy and Spain. Nucleic acid was either cDNA or gDNA, and it came from T cells, B-cell-depleted T cells, or PBMCs.

The CDR3 extends over 17 amino acids. V shed 2 bases, J shed 4 bases, and the junction held 7 bases outside the gene matches. Germline-derived CDR1 and CDR2 are LGHNA and YNFKEQ. Under the authors' procedure: Estimation of nucleated cell counts relied on the amplification of reference gene primers. TCRdb's copy holds only in-frame clones and misses some; the assay was immunoSEQ multiplex PCR. V and J calls and clone size are given by that table; D and trimming were obtained from the DNA. The table includes over 200,000 clones, 88% detected once. The J gene is TRBJ2-1, the V gene TRBV4-2, with 11 bases fitting TRBD2. This TCR was sampled from a woman aged 55-69 years with acute or convalescent COVID-19. Sequenced material: peripheral blood. The CDR3 loop is CASSQRLTSGGYNEQFF. DNA of the CDR3: TGTGCCAGCAGCCAAAGGTTAACTAGCGGGGGATACAATGAGCAGTTCTTC.